This T cell receptor (beta chain) was retrieved from a study of T cells after yellow fever vaccination. TCRdb recomputed calls from the 5' RACE reads with MiXCR, one row per CDR3 protein. The data show around 250,000 distinct CDR3 sequences, around 5.3% seen once. The CDR3 consists of 18 residues. Germline loops: CDR1 LNHDA, CDR2 SQIVND (reference sequence). V shed 5 bases, J shed 6 bases, and the junction held 13 bases outside the gene matches. This clonotype was sampled from a man between 18 and 29 years old who received the YFV17D yellow fever vaccine. Sequencing used CD4+ T cells sorted from PBMCs, obtained on the day of the yellow fever booster vaccination. The chain recombines TRBV19 with TRBJ2-3; 14 nucleotides align to TRBD2. CDR3 bases: TGTGCCAGTAGTGACCCCGGGACTAGCGGGGGAAGGGGGGATACGCAGTATTTT. Its protein product is CASSDPGTSGGRGDTQYF.